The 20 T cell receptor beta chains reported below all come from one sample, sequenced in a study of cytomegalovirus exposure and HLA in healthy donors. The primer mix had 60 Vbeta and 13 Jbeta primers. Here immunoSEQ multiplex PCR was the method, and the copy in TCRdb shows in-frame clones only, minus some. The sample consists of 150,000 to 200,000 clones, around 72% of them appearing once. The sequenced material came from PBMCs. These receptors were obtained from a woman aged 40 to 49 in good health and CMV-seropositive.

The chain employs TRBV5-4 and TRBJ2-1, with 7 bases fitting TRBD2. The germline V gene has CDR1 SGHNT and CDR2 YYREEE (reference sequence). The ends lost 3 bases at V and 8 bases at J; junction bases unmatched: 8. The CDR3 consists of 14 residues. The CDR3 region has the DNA TGTGCCAGCAGCTCTCGGGCAGGGAGGGATGAGCAGTTCTTC. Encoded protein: CASSSRAGRDEQFF.

The CDR3 DNA sequence: TGTGCCAGCAGTGAACGGGTGATACGTACCAATGAGCAGTTCTTC. Translation gives CASSERVIRTNEQFF. The V gene is TRBV6-1, the J gene TRBJ2-1, with D hard to call. CDR1 MNHNS and CDR2 SASEGT come from the germline V gene. The CDR3 length is 15 residues. Trimming removed 2 bases at V and 6 bases at J, with 14 bases between.

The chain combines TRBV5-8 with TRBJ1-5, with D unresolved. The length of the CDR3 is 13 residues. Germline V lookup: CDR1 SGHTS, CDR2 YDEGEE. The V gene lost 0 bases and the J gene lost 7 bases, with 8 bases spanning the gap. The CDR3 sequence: CASSLARRQPQHF. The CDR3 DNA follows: TGTGCCAGCAGCTTGGCCCGGAGGCAGCCCCAGCATTTT.

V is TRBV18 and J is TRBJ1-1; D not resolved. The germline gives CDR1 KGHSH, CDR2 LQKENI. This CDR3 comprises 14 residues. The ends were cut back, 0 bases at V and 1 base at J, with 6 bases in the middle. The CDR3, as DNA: TGTGCCAGCTCACCACCCAACGGGAACACTGAAGCTTTCTTT. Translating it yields CASSPPNGNTEAFF.

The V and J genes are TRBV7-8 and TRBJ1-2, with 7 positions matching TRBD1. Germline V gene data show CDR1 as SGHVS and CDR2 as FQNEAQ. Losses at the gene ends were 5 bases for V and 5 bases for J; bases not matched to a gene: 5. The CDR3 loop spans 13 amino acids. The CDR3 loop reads CASSLKQGYGYTF. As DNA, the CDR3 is TGTGCCAGCAGCCTTAAACAGGGGTATGGCTACACCTTC.

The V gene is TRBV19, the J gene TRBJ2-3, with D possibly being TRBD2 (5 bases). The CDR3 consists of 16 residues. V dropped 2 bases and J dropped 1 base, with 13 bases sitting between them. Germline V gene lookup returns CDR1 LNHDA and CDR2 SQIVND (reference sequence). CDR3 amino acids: CASSILGSYGTDTQYF. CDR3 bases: TGTGCCAGTAGTATATTAGGGAGTTATGGCACAGATACGCAGTATTTT.

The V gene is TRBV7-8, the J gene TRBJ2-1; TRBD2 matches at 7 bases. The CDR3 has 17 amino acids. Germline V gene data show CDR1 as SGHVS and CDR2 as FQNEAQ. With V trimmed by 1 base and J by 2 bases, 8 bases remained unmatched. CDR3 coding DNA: TGTGCCAGCAGCTTAGGACGTAGCGGGCTTACCTACAATGAGCAGTTCTTC. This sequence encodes CASSLGRSGLTYNEQFF.

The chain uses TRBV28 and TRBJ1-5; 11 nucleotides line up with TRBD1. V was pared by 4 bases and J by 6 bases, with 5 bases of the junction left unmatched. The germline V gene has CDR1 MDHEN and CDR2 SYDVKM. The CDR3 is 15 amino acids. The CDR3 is CASSWTGGAGQPQHF. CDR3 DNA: TGTGCCAGCAGTTGGACAGGGGGCGCGGGTCAGCCCCAGCATTTT. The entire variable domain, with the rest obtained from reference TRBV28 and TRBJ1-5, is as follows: DVKVTQSSRYLVKRTGEKVFLECVQDMDHENMFWYRQDPGLGLRLIYFSYDVKMKEKGDIPEGYSVSREKKERFSLILESASTNQTSMYLCASSWTGGAGQPQHFGDGTRLSIL.

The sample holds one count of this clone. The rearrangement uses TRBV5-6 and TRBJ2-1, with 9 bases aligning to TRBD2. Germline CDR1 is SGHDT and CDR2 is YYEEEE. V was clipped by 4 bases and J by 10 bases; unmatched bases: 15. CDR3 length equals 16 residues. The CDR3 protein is CASSGAGLAGSWEQFF. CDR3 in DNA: TGTGCCAGCAGCGGTGCGGGACTAGCTGGGAGTTGGGAGCAGTTCTTC.

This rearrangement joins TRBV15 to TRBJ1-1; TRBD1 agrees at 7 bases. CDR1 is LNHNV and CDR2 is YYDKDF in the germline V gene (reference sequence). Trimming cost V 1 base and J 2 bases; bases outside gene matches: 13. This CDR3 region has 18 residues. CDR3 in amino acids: CATSRARQGRDANTEAFF. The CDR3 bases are TGTGCCACCAGCAGAGCCAGACAGGGCCGAGATGCAAACACTGAAGCTTTCTTT.

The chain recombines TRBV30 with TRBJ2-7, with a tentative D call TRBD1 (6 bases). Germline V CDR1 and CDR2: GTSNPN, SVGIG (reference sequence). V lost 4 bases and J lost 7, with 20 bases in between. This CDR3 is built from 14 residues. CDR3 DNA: TGTGCCTGGACCAAAAGGGGCCCCAGGGGAGAGCAGTACTTC. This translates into CAWTKRGPRGEQYF.

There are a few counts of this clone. The CDR3 nucleotides read TGTGCCAGCAGTTCCCCCGGGACCTACAATGAGCAGTTCTTC. Translation: CASSSPGTYNEQFF. The chain employs TRBV28 and TRBJ2-1, with a weak D call TRBD2 (5 bases). This CDR3 spans 14 amino acids. The germline V gene encodes CDR1 MDHEN and CDR2 SYDVKM. Trimming took off 4 bases at V and 2 bases at J, with 9 bases between the two ends.

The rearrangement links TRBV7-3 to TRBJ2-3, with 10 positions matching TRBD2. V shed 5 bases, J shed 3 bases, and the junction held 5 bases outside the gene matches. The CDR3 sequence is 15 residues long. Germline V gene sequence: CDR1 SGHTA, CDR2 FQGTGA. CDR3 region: CASSQAGGTTDTQYF. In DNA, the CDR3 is TGTGCCAGCAGCCAAGCGGGGGGGACGACAGATACGCAGTATTTT. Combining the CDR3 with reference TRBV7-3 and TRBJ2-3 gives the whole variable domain GAGVSQTPSNKVTEKGKYVELRCDPISGHTALYWYRQSLGQGPEFLIYFQGTGAADDSGLPNDRFFAVRPEGSVSTLKIQRTERGDSAVYLCASSQAGGTTDTQYFGPGTRLTVL.

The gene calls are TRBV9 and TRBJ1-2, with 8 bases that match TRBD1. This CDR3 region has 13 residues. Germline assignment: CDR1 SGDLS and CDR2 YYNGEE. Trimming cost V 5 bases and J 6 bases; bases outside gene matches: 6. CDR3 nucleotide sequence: TGTGCCAGCAGTATGACAGGGGTTGATGGCTACACCTTC. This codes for CASSMTGVDGYTF.

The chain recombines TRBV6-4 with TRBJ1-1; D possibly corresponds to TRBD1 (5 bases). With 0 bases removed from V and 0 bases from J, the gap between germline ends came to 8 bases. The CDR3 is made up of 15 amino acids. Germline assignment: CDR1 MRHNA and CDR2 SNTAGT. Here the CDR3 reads CASSDSKGMNTEAFF. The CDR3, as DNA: TGTGCCAGCAGTGACTCGAAGGGGATGAACACTGAAGCTTTCTTT.

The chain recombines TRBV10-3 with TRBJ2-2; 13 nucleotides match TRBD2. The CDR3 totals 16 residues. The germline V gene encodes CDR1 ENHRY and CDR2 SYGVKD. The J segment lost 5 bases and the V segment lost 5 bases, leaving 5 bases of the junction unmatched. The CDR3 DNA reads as TGTGCCATCAGTCGGACTAGCGGGGGCTCTACCGGGGAGCTGTTTTTT. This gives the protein CAISRTSGGSTGELFF.

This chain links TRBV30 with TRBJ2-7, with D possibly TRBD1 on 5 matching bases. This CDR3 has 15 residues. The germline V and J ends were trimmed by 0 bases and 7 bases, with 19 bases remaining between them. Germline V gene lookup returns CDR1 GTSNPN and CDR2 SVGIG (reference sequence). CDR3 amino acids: CAWSVYGRQSQEQYF. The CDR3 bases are TGTGCCTGGAGTGTATATGGAAGACAGAGTCAAGAGCAGTACTTC.

The CDR3 spells CASSQLLGTSPYEQYF. For the CDR3, the DNA is TGTGCCAGCAGCCAACTCCTCGGGACATCTCCTTACGAGCAGTACTTC. This chain connects TRBV14 to TRBJ2-7, with D possibly matching TRBD1 (6 bases). This CDR3 has 16 amino acids. Trimming stripped 2 bases from V and 4 bases from J, with 18 bases between. Per germline, CDR1 SGHDN and CDR2 FVKESK. Full variable domain (missing parts from reference TRBV14 and TRBJ2-7): EAGVTQFPSHSVIEKGQTVTLRCDPISGHDNLYWYRRVMGKEIKFLLHFVKESKQDESGMPNNRFLAERTGGTYSTLKVQPAELEDSGVYFCASSQLLGTSPYEQYFGPGTRLTVT.

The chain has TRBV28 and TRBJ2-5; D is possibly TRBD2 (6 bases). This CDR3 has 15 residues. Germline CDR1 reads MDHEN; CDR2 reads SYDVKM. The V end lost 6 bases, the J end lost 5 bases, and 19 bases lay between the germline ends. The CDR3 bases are TGTGCCAGCAGCCCGGACTCGACTAGTCAGGAGACCCAGTACTTC. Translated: CASSPDSTSQETQYF. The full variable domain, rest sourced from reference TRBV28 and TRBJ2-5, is DVKVTQSSRYLVKRTGEKVFLECVQDMDHENMFWYRQDPGLGLRLIYFSYDVKMKEKGDIPEGYSVSREKKERFSLILESASTNQTSMYLCASSPDSTSQETQYFGPGTRLLVL.

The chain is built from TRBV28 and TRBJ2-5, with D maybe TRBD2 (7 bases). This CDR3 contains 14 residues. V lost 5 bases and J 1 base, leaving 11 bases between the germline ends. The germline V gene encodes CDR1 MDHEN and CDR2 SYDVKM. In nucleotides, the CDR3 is TGTGCCAGCAGTCTAGGGGGGGTCCAAGAGACCCAGTACTTC. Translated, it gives CASSLGGVQETQYF.